Each of the 2 T cell receptor beta chains below was sequenced from the same sample in a study of T cell changes during pregnancy in multiple sclerosis. The method was immunoSEQ multiplex PCR; TCRdb's version includes in-frame clones alone and lacks a portion of them. The sample has some 80,000 clones, 94% seen once. This material consisted of CD4+ T cells from peripheral blood mononuclear cells, taken after pregnancy. The receptor set was obtained from a female donor with multiple sclerosis, enrolled in a pregnancy study.

This sequence joins TRBV29-1 and TRBJ2-3, with 8 bases lining up with TRBD2. This CDR3 is 15 amino acids long. CDR1 and CDR2 from the germline V gene are SQVTM and ANQGSEA. J was trimmed by 3 bases and V by 4 bases; bases with no gene match: 9. DNA for the CDR3: TGCAGCGTTGTAGTTAGCGGGATAGTAACAGATACGCAGTATTTT. Protein sequence: CSVVVSGIVTDTQYF.

The chain joins TRBV6-1 to TRBJ1-5; D remains ambiguous. Per the germline V gene, CDR1 is MNHNS and CDR2 is SASEGT. The V and J ends lost 0 bases and 5 bases respectively, with 5 bases between them. The CDR3 contains 13 residues. CDR3 region: CASSEALYQPQHF. DNA for the CDR3: TGTGCCAGCAGTGAAGCGCTATATCAGCCCCAGCATTTT.